The rows below give T cell receptor beta chains drawn from one sample of a study of identical twins. TCRdb re-called the 5' RACE reads with MiXCR, one entry per CDR3 protein. Here the sample spans 700,000 or so distinct CDR3 sequences, 8.5% to 9% being singletons. The sample was also linked to a second study, of yellow fever vaccine responses in identical twins.

Sequencing input: PBMCs. These TCRs come from a woman under 30 in good health. The CDR3 runs from the conserved cysteine through the conserved F or W. Fields, in order: D gene, clone size, V gene, CDR3 length, J gene, CDR3 protein, CDR3 DNA. A D gene is named only where the DNA matches it firmly. Part of the rows lack a size; the others show once, few, many or a class for expanded clones.

>-|-|TRBV11-1|14|TRBJ2-7
CASSLDDSFYEQYF
TGTGCCAGCAGCTTAGATGACTCATTTTACGAGCAGTACTTC
>-|-|TRBV5-1|15|TRBJ2-7
CASSLGGVTSYEQYF
TGCGCCAGCAGCTTGGGGGGGGTTACCTCCTACGAGCAGTACTTC
>TRBD1|few|TRBV7-9|16|TRBJ2-7
CASSPKLGQGNHEQYF
TGTGCCAGCAGCCCAAAACTGGGACAGGGGAACCACGAGCAGTACTTC
>-|many|TRBV14|17|TRBJ2-1
CASSHPRDSSSYNEQFF
TGTGCCAGCAGCCATCCACGGGACTCTAGCTCCTACAATGAGCAGTTCTTC
>TRBD2|-|TRBV9|15|TRBJ2-1
CASSVFTGEREGLFF
TGTGCCAGCAGCGTATTTACGGGGGAGCGGGAGGGCCTTTTCTTC
>TRBD2|many|TRBV9|15|TRBJ2-1
CASSASSGSYNEQFF
TGTGCCAGCAGCGCATCTAGCGGTTCCTACAATGAGCAGTTCTTC
>-|many|TRBV6-1|12|TRBJ2-7
CASSVQGYEQYF
TGTGCCAGCAGTGTCCAGGGGTACGAGCAGTACTTC
>TRBD2|few|TRBV6-5|14|TRBJ2-1
CASSYSLAGTEQFF
TGTGCCAGCAGTTACTCCTTAGCGGGGACCGAGCAGTTCTTC
>-|few|TRBV20-1|17|TRBJ2-7
CSQHRERTDLSSYEQYF
TGCAGTCAACATAGGGAGAGGACCGACTTAAGCTCCTACGAGCAGTACTTC
>TRBD2|few|TRBV7-2|14|TRBJ2-5
CASTPSGGRVTQYF
TGTGCCAGCACACCTAGCGGGGGACGGGTGACCCAGTACTTC
>-|-|TRBV12-3/TRBV12-4|11|TRBJ2-5
CASRAGTPKYF
TGTGCCAGCAGGGCCGGGACCCCAAAGTACTTC
>-|-|TRBV7-8|15|TRBJ1-6
CASSLRSRKNSPLHF
TGTGCCAGCAGCTTAAGGTCCCGCAAAAATTCACCCCTCCACTTT
>-|-|TRBV27|13|TRBJ2-1
CASSLGRERAQFF
TGTGCCAGCAGTTTGGGGCGAGAGAGGGCGCAGTTCTTC
>TRBD1|-|TRBV6-5|16|TRBJ2-2
CASSYPGTGNTGELFF
TGTGCCAGCAGTTACCCCGGGACAGGGAACACCGGGGAGCTGTTTTTT
>-|many|TRBV4-3|14|TRBJ1-1
CASSHPGMNTEAFF
TGCGCCAGCAGCCATCCGGGGATGAACACTGAAGCTTTCTTT
>-|many|TRBV12-3/TRBV12-4|13|TRBJ2-5
CASSGPSQETQYF
TGTGCCAGCAGTGGACCTTCCCAGGAGACCCAGTACTTC
>-|many|TRBV20-1|17|TRBJ2-3
CSASSDGVGGAADTQYF
TGCAGTGCTAGCTCTGATGGCGTGGGGGGGGCCGCAGATACGCAGTATTTT
>TRBD1|many|TRBV18|15|TRBJ2-7
CASSSGTGSSYEQYF
TGTGCCAGCTCGTCCGGGACAGGGAGCTCCTACGAGCAGTACTTC
>-|few|TRBV10-3|13|TRBJ2-5
CAIKGDGEETQYF
TGTGCCATCAAGGGTGACGGGGAAGAGACCCAGTACTTC
>TRBD2|many|TRBV6-5|15|TRBJ2-2
CASSYETSVTGELFF
TGTGCCAGCAGTTACGAGACTAGCGTCACCGGGGAGCTGTTTTTT
>-|many|TRBV3-1|16|TRBJ2-5
CASSQMAVGARETQYF
TGTGCCAGCAGCCAAATGGCAGTAGGCGCTCGGGAGACCCAGTACTTC
>-|many|TRBV4-1|15|TRBJ2-5
CASSRDTGSGETQYF
TGCGCCAGCAGCCGAGACACAGGGAGTGGAGAGACCCAGTACTTC